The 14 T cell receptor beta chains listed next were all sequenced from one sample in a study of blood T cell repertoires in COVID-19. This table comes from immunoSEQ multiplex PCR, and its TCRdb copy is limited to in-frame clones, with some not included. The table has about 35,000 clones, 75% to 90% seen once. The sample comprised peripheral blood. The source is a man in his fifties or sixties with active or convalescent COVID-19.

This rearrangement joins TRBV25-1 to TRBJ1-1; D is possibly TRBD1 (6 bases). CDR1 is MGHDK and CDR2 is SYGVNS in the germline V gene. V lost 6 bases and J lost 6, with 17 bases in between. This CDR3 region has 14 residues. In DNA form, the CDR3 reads TGTGCCAGCAGGCAGACAGGTGGTAAATCTGAAGCTTTCTTT. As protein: CASRQTGGKSEAFF.

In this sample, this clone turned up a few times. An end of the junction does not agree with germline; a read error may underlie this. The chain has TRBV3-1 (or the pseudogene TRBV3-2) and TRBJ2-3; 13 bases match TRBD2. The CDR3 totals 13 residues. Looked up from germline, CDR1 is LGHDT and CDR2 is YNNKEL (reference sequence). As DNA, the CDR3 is TGCTCTACGGGACTAGCGGGGTTAGATACGCAGTATTTT. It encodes CSTGLAGLDTQYF.

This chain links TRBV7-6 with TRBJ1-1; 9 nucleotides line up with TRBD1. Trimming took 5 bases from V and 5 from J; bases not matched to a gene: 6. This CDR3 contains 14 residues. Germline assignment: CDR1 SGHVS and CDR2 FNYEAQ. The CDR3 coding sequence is TGTGCCAGCAGCCCCTCGGGACAGGGAACTGAAGCTTTCTTT. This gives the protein CASSPSGQGTEAFF.

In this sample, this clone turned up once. The CDR3 sequence is CASSEFWQVIYEQYV. DNA of the CDR3: TGTGCCAGCAGTGAATTTTGGCAGGTGATTTACGAGCAGTACGTC. V gene TRBV6-1 combines with J gene TRBJ2-7; the D is unclear. The CDR3 sequence is 15 residues long. The V gene lost 2 bases and the J gene lost 4 bases, with 15 bases spanning the gap. The germline CDR1 and CDR2 sequences are MNHNS and SASEGT.

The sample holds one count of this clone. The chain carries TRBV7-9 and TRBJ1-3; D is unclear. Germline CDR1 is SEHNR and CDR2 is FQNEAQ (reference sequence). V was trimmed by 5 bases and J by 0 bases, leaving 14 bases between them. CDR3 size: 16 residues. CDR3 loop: CASSLTGTISGNTIYF. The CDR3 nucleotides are TGTGCCAGCAGCCTAACCGGAACTATCTCTGGAAACACCATATATTTT.

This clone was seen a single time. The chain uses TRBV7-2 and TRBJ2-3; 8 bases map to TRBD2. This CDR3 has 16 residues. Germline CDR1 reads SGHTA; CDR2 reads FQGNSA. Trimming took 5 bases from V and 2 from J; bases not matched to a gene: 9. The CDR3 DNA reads TGTGCCAGCAGCCCTTACCGGGGGGGCTTCACAGATACGCAGTATTTT. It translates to CASSPYRGGFTDTQYF. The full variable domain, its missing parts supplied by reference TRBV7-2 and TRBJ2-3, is GAGVSQSPSNKVTEKGKDVELRCDPISGHTALYWYRQSLGQGLEFLIYFQGNSAPDKSGLPSDRFSAERTGGSVSTLTIQRTQQEDSAVYLCASSPYRGGFTDTQYFGPGTRLTVL.

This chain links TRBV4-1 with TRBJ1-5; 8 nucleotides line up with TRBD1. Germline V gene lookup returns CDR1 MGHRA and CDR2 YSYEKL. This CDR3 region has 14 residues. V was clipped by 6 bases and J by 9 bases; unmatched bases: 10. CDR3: CASSPQGAVGPQHF. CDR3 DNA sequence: TGCGCCAGCAGTCCTCAGGGGGCGGTGGGGCCCCAGCATTTT.

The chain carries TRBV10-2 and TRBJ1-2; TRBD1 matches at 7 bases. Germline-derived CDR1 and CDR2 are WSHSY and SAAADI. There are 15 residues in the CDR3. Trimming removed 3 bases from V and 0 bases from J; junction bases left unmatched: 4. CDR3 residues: CASSDAGTANYGYTF. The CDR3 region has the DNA TGCGCCAGCAGTGATGCCGGGACAGCTAACTATGGCTACACCTTC.

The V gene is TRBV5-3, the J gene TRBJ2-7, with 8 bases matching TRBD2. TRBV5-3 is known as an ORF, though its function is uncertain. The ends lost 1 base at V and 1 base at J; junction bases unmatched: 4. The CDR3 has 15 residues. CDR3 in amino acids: CARSLWLAGSYEQYV. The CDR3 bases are TGTGCCAGAAGCTTGTGGCTAGCGGGTTCCTACGAGCAGTACGTC.

The CDR3 sequence: CASSLTSGGIQETQYF. The CDR3 DNA reads as TGTGCCAGCAGCTTGACTAGCGGGGGAATTCAAGAGACCCAGTACTTC. The chain combines TRBV5-6 with TRBJ2-5, with 11 nucleotides matching TRBD2. V was clipped by 1 base and J by 2 bases; unmatched bases: 4. The CDR3 has 16 residues. Germline loops: CDR1 SGHDT, CDR2 YYEEEE.

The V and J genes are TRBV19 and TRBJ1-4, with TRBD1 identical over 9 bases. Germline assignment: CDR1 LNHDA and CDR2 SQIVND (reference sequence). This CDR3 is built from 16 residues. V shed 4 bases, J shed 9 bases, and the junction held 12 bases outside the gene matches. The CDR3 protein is CASSTSTGTGLKKLFF. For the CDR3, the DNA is TGTGCCAGTAGTACTTCAACCGGGACAGGGTTGAAAAAACTGTTTTTT.

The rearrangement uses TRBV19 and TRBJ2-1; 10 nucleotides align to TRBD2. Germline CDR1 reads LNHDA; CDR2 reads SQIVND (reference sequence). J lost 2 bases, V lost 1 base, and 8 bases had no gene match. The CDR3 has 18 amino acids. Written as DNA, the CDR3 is TGTGCCAGTAGTATAGGCTATAGCGGGAGGATCACCTACAATGAGCAGTTCTTC. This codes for CASSIGYSGRITYNEQFF.

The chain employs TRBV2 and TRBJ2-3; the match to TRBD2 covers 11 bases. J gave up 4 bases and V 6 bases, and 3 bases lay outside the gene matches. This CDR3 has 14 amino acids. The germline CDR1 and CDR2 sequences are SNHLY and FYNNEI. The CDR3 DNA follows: TGTGCCAGCAGGACTAGCGGGAAATCAGATACGCAGTATTTT. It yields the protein CASRTSGKSDTQYF.

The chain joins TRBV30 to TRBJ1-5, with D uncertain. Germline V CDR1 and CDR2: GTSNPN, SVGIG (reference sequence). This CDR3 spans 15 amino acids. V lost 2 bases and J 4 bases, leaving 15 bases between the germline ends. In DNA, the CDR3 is TGTGCCTGGAGTAAAATAAGAGGCGGTAATCAGCCCCAGCATTTT. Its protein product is CAWSKIRGGNQPQHF.